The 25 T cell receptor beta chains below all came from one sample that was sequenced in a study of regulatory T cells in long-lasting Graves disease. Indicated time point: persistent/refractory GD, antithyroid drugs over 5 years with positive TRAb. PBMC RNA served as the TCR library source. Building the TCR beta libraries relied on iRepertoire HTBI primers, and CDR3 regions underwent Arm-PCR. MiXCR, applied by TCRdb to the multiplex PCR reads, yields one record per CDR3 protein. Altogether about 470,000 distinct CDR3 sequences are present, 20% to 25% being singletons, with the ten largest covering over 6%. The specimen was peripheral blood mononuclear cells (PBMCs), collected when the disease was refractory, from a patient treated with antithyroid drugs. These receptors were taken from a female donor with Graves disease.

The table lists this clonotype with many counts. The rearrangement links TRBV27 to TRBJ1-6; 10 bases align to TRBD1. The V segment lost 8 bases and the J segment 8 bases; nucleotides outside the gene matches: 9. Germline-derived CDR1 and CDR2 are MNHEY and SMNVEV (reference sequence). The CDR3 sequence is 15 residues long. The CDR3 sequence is CASSGIGTGDSPLHF. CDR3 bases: TGTGCCAGCTCTGGAATTGGGACAGGGGATTCACCCCTCCACTTT.

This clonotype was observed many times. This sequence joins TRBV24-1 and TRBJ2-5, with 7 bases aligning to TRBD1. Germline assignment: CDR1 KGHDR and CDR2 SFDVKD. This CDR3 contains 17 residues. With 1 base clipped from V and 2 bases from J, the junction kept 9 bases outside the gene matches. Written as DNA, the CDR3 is TGTGCCACCAGTGATTTTGGGGCAGGGGGATCGCAAGAGACCCAGTACTTC. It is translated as CATSDFGAGGSQETQYF.

This chain's CDR3 is CASSERGGRVVSYEQYF. CDR3 DNA sequence: TGCGCCAGCAGTGAGCGGGGCGGGCGGGTGGTCTCCTACGAGCAGTACTTC. This chain connects TRBV10-2 to TRBJ2-7; D may be TRBD1 or TRBD2 (5 bases each). V lost 2 bases and J 0 bases, leaving 17 bases between the germline ends. Per germline, CDR1 WSHSY and CDR2 SAAADI. The CDR3 is 17 amino acids.

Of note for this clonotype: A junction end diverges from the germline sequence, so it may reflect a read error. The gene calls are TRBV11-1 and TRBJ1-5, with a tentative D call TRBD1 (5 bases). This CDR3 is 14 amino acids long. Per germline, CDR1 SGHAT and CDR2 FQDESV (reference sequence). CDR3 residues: CASSRDASNQPQHF. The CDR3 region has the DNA TGCGCCAGCAGCCGGGACGCTAGCAATCAGCCCCAGCATTTT.

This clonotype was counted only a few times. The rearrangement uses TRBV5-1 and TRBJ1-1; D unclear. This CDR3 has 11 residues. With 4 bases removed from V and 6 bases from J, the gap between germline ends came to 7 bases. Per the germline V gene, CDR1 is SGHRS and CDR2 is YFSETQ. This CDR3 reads CASSPRAEAFF. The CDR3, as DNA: TGCGCCAGCAGCCCTCGTGCTGAAGCTTTCTTT.

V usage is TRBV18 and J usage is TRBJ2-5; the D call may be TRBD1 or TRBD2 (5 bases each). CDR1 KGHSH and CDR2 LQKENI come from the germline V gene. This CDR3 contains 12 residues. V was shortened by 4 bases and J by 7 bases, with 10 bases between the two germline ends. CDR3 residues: CASSRDQWTQYF. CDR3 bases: TGTGCCAGCTCACGGGACCAGTGGACCCAGTACTTC.

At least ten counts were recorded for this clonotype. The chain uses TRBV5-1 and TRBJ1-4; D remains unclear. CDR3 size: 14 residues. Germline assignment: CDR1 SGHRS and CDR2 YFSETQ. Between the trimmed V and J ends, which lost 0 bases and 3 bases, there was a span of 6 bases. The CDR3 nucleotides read TGCGCCAGCAGCTTGGGTGTAGCTAATGAAAAACTGTTTTTT. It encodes CASSLGVANEKLFF.

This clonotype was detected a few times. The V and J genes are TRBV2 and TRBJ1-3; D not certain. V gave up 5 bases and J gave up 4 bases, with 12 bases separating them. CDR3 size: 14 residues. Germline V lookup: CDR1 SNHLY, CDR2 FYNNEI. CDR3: CASSQDLAGNTIYF. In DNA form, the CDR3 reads TGTGCCAGCAGTCAGGACCTGGCAGGAAACACCATATATTTT.

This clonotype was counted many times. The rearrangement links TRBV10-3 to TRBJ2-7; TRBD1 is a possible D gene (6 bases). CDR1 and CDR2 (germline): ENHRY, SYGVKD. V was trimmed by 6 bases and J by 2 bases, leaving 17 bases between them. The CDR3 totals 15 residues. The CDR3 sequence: CAIRDWGTQAYEQYF. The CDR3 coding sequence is TGTGCCATCAGAGATTGGGGGACACAAGCCTACGAGCAGTACTTC.

The CDR3 here is CASSLSSGADTGELFF. The CDR3 DNA reads as TGTGCCAGCAGCTTATCTAGCGGAGCTGACACCGGGGAGCTGTTTTTT. The V gene is TRBV7-2, the J gene TRBJ2-2, with 7 bases identical to TRBD2. The CDR3 is 16 amino acids. CDR1 SGHTA and CDR2 FQGNSA come from the germline V gene. J gave up 3 bases and V 2 bases, and 6 bases lay outside the gene matches.

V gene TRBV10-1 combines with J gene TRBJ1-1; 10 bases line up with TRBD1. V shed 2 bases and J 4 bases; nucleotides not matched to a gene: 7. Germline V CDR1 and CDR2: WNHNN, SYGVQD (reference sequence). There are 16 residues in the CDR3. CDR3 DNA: TGCGCCAGCAGTGAGAGACAGGGGGCTGGGGCCACTGAAGCTTTCTTT. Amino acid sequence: CASSERQGAGATEAFF.

The CDR3 reads CAISESPGAGSPLHF. The CDR3 DNA reads as TGTGCCATCAGTGAGTCGCCGGGGGCAGGATCACCCCTCCACTTT. The rearrangement joins TRBV10-3 to TRBJ1-6; tentatively, D is TRBD1 (6 bases). Germline V gene lookup returns CDR1 ENHRY and CDR2 SYGVKD. This CDR3 contains 15 residues. Trimming took 0 bases from V and 10 from J, leaving 13 bases between them.

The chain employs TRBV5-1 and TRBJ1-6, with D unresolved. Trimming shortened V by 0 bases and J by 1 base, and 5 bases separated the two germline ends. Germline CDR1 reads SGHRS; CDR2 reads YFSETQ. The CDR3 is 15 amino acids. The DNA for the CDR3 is TGCGCCAGCAGCTTGGGGGCATCCTATAATTCACCCCTCCACTTT. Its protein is CASSLGASYNSPLHF. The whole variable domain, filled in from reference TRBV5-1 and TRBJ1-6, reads KAGVTQTPRYLIKTRGQQVTLSCSPISGHRSVSWYQQTPGQGLQFLFEYFSETQRNKGNFPGRFSGRQFSNSRSEMNVSTLELGDSALYLCASSLGASYNSPLHFGNGTRLTVT.

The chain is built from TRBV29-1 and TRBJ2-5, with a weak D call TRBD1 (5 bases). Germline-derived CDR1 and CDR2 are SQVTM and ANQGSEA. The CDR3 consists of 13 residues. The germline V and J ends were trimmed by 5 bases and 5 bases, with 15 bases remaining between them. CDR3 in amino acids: CSVSTDPLETQYF. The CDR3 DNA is TGCAGCGTTTCGACAGACCCCCTGGAGACCCAGTACTTC.

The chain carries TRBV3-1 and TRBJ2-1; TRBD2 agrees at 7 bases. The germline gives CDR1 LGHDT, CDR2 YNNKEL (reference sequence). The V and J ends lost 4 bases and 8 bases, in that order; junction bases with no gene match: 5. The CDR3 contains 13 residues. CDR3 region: CASSPSSGDEQFF. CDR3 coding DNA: TGTGCCAGCAGCCCTTCTAGCGGCGATGAGCAGTTCTTC.

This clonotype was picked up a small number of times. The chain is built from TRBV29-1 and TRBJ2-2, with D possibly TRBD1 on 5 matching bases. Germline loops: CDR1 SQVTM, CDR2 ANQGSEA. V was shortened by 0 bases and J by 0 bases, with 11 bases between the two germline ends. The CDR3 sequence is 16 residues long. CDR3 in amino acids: CSVEEQGDTNTGELFF. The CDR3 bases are TGCAGCGTTGAAGAGCAGGGCGACACGAACACCGGGGAGCTGTTTTTT.

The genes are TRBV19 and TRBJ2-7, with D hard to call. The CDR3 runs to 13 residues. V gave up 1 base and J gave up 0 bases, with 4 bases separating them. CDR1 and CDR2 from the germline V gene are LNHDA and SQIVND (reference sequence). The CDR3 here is CASSIGYSYEQYF. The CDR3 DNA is TGTGCCAGTAGTATAGGCTACTCCTACGAGCAGTACTTC.

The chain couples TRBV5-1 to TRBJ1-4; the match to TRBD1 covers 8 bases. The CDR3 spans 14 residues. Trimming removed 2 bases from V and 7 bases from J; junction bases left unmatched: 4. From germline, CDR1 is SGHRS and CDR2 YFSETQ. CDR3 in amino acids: CASSLQQGVEKLFF. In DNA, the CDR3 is TGCGCCAGCAGCTTACAACAGGGGGTTGAAAAACTGTTTTTT.

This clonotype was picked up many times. In DNA, the CDR3 is TGCAGCGTTGAAGATTGGGGGAACACTGAAGCTTTCTTT. It translates to CSVEDWGNTEAFF. The rearrangement uses TRBV29-1 and TRBJ1-1; no firm D call. The length of the CDR3 is 13 residues. Trimming removed 0 bases at V and 1 base at J, with 6 bases between. Per the germline V gene, CDR1 is SQVTM and CDR2 is ANQGSEA.

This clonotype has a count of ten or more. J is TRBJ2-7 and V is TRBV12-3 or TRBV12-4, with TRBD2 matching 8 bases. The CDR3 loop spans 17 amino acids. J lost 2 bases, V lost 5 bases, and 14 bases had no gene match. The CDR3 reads CASSPWWSGSLAYEQYF. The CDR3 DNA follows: TGTGCCAGCAGTCCCTGGTGGAGCGGGAGCTTAGCCTACGAGCAGTACTTC.

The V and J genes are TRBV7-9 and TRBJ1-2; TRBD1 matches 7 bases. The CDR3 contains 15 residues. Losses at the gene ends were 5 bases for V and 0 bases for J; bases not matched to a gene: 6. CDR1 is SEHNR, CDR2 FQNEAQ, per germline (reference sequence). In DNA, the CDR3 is TGTGCCAGCAGCACGGGGACAGACGCTAACTATGGCTACACCTTC. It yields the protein CASSTGTDANYGYTF. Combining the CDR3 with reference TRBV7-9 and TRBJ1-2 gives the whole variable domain DTGVSQNPRHKITKRGQNVTFRCDPISEHNRLYWYRQTLGQGPEFLTYFQNEAQLEKSRLLSDRFSAERPKGSFSTLEIQRTEQGDSAMYLCASSTGTDANYGYTFGSGTRLTVV.

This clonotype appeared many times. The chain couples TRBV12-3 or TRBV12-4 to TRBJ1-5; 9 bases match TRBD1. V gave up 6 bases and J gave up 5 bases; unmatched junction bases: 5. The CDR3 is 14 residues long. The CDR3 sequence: CASSLTGGDQPQHF. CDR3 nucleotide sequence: TGTGCCAGCAGCCTAACAGGGGGCGATCAGCCCCAGCATTTT.

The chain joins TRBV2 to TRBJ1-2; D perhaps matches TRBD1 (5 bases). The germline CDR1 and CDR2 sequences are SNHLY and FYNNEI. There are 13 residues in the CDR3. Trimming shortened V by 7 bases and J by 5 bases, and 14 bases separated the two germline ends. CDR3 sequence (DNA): TGTGCCAGCAAACCTTCACAGGTTTATGGCTACACCTTC. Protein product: CASKPSQVYGYTF.

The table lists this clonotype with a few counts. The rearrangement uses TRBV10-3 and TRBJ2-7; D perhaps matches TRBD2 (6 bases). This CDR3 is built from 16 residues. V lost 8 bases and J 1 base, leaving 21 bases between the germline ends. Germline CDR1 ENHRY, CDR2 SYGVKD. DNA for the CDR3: TGTGCCATCGGGGGGATGGGAGCGGCACATTCCTACGAGCAGTACTTC. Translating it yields CAIGGMGAAHSYEQYF.

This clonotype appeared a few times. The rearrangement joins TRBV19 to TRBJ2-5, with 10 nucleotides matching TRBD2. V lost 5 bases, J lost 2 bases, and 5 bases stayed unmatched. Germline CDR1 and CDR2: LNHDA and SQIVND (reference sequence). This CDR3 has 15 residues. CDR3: CASSYLAGVQETQYF. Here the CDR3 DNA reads TGTGCCAGTAGTTATCTAGCGGGAGTTCAAGAGACCCAGTACTTC.